A single sample is the source of the 4 T cell receptor beta chains below, sequenced in a study of OX40 agonist ivuxolimab in advanced cancers. The method was immunoSEQ multiplex PCR; TCRdb's version includes in-frame clones alone and lacks a portion of them. The sample yields under 70,000 clones, about four fifths seen once. The sequences come from CD4+ or CD8+ T cells sorted from blood, collected in a trial of the OX40 agonist ivuxolimab. Source of these receptors: an adult with an advanced solid tumor such as melanoma, head and neck, liver or kidney cancer.

This sequence joins TRBV7-2 and TRBJ2-1; TRBD2 agrees at 13 bases. V gave up 5 bases and J gave up 15 bases; unmatched junction bases: 13. This CDR3 contains 15 residues. The germline gives CDR1 SGHTA, CDR2 FQGNSA. The CDR3 loop reads CASSRGLAGVTSGFF. The DNA for the CDR3 is TGTGCCAGCAGCCGAGGACTAGCGGGGGTAACCTCGGGGTTCTTC. Full variable domain (outside the CDR3, taken from reference TRBV7-2 and TRBJ2-1): GAGVSQSPSNKVTEKGKDVELRCDPISGHTALYWYRQSLGQGLEFLIYFQGNSAPDKSGLPSDRFSAERTGGSVSTLTIQRTQQEDSAVYLCASSRGLAGVTSGFFGPGTRLTVL.

The gene calls are TRBV5-1 and TRBJ1-2, with 9 bases matching TRBD1. Trimming cost V 4 bases and J 5 bases; bases outside gene matches: 3. The germline gives CDR1 SGHRS, CDR2 YFSETQ. The length of the CDR3 is 13 residues. CDR3 sequence (DNA): TGCGCCAGCAGCCAAGGACAGGGGTATGGCTACACCTTC. Protein: CASSQGQGYGYTF.

The gene calls are TRBV5-3 and TRBJ1-1; 10 positions match TRBD1. TRBV5-3 is noted as an ORF with a role that remains uncertain. The CDR3 has 17 amino acids. The J segment lost 3 bases and the V segment lost 1 base, leaving 9 bases of the junction unmatched. The DNA of the CDR3 is TGTGCCAGAAGCTTGATAGCGACAGGGGGCGCGGACACTGAAGCTTTCTTT. Translated: CARSLIATGGADTEAFF.

The chain employs TRBV6-1 and TRBJ1-5, with no clear D. Deletions cut 6 bases from V and 0 bases from J, with 9 bases between. The CDR3 runs to 14 residues. Germline V lookup: CDR1 MNHNS, CDR2 SASEGT. Here the CDR3 DNA reads TGTGCCAGCAGACCGAGAGATAGCAATCAGCCCCAGCATTTT. Amino acid sequence: CASRPRDSNQPQHF.